This TCR beta chain is drawn from a study of blood T cells in healthy people across ages. Notes on the study in general: Per million T cells, TCR beta diversity dropped about linearly as age rose.

Note on this clonotype: Antigen: not known.

A J-beta primer mix and a sample-barcoded 5' primer were used in a second PCR of roughly 6 to 11 cycles. A minimum of 3 million CDR3-containing paired-end reads was obtained for each sample. Each CDR3 protein is one row after TCRdb ran MiXCR on the 5' RACE reads. The table has about 580,000 distinct CDR3 sequences, roughly 43% seen once; the top ten hold around 24%. Germline CDR1 is SQVTM and CDR2 is ANQGSEA. This CDR3 is 11 amino acids long. Ranging in age from about 6 to 95, the donors were healthy Caucasian individuals from Russia. Sequencing was performed on blood. The sequence was obtained from a man aged 80 or over in good health. V and J are TRBV29-1 and TRBJ2-5; a possible D gene is TRBD1 (6 bases). With the DNA end fitting TRBJ2-7 better, the J assignment may be wrong. CDR3 loop: CSVPQGNEQYF. CDR3 bases: TGCAGCGTTCCCCAGGGGAACGAGCAGTACTTC.